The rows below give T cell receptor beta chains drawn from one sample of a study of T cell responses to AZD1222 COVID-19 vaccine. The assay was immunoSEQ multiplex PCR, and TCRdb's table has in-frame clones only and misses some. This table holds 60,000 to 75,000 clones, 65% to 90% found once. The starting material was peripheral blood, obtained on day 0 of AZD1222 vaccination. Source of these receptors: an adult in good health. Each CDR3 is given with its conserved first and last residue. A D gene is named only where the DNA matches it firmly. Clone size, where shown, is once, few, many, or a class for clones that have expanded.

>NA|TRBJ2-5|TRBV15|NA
CATSRAGAEETQYF
TGTGCCACCAGCAGAGCCGGGGCTGAAGAGACCCAGTACTTC
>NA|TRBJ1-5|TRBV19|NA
CASSMSHQPQHF
TGTGCCAGTAGTATGAGTCATCAGCCCCAGCATTTT
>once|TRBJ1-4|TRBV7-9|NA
CASSFPPGGAGATNEKLFF
TGTGCCAGCAGCTTCCCCCCGGGGGGGGCGGGGGCAACTAATGAAAAACTGTTTTTT
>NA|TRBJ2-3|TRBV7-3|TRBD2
CASSPTGVAGLTDTQYF
TGTGCCAGCAGTCCGACCGGGGTAGCGGGGCTCACAGATACGCAGTATTTT
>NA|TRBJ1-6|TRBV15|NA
CATSRDGGGNSPLHF
TGTGCCACCAGCAGAGATGGGGGGGGTAATTCACCCCTCCACTTT
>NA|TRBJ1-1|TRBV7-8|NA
CASSYRDVNTEAFF
TGTGCCAGCAGTTATAGGGACGTGAACACTGAAGCTTTCTTT
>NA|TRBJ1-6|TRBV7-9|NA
CASSPLGGGSNSPLHF
TGTGCCAGCAGCCCCCTGGGAGGGGGATCTAATTCACCCCTCCACTTT
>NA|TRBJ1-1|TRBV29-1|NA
CSVEGGRTEAFF
TGCAGCGTTGAAGGGGGGCGCACTGAAGCTTTCTTT
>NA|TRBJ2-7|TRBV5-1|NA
CASSDRTDSYEQYF
TGCGCCAGCAGCGACCGGACAGACTCCTACGAGCAGTACTTC
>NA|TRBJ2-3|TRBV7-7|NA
CASSHSPSVDTQYF
TGTGCTAGCAGCCATAGTCCTAGCGTAGATACGCAGTATTTT
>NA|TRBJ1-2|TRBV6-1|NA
CASSEYASGGISYGYTF
TGTGCCAGCAGTGAATACGCCAGCGGGGGGATTTCCTATGGCTACACCTTC
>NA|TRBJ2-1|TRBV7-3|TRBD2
CASSLGLAANEQFF
TGTGCCAGCAGCTTGGGACTAGCTGCCAATGAGCAGTTCTTC
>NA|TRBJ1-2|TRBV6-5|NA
CASTYESTGTGYTF
TGTGCCAGCACCTACGAGTCCACAGGAACCGGCTACACCTTC
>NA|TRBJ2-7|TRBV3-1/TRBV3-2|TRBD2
CASSQDLAGGSYEQYF
TGTGCCAGCAGCCAAGACCTAGCGGGGGGCTCCTACGAGCAGTACTTC
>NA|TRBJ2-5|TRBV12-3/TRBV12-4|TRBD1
CASSGTGRLTQYF
TGTGCCAGCAGCGGGACAGGTCGTCTGACCCAGTACTTC
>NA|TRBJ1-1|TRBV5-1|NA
CASSPAGYGTEAFF
TGCGCCAGCAGCCCCGCGGGGTACGGGACTGAAGCTTTCTTT
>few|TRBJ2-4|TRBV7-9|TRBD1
CASSTTTGENIQYF
TGTGCCAGCAGCACGACGACAGGGGAAAACATTCAGTACTTC
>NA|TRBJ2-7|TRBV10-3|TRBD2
CAITPGGTTVYEQYF
TGTGCCATCACCCCCGGGGGGACTACGGTCTACGAGCAGTACTTC
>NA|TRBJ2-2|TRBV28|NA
CASSLSGTGELFF
TGTGCCAGCAGTTTATCGGGAACCGGGGAGCTGTTTTTT
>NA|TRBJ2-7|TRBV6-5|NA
CASSPDSSYEQYF
TGTGCCAGCAGCCCCGACAGCTCCTACGAGCAGTACTTC
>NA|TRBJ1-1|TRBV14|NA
CASSHPAAANTEAFF
TGTGCCAGCAGCCATCCCGCGGCGGCGAACACTGAAGCTTTCTTT
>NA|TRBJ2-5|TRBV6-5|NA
CASSPSIPETQYF
TGTGCCAGCAGCCCGTCGATCCCTGAGACCCAGTACTTC
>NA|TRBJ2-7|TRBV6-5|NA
CASNRPGSDEQYF
TGTGCCAGCAACCGTCCGGGGTCGGACGAGCAGTACTTC
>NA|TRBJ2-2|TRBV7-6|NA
CASSRTGGAGAGELFF
TGTGCCAGCAGCCGAACGGGCGGGGCAGGGGCCGGGGAGCTGTTTTTT
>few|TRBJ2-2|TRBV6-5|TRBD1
CAIAGTGAGELFF
TGTGCCATTGCCGGGACAGGGGCCGGGGAGCTGTTTTTT
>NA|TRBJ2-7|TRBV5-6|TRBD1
CASSPDRAGYYEQYF
TGTGCCAGCAGCCCAGACAGGGCAGGCTACTACGAGCAGTACTTC
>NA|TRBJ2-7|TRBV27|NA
CASSPTQSYEQYF
TGTGCCAGCAGCCCCACCCAGAGTTACGAGCAGTACTTC
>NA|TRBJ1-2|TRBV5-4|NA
CASSQTSNRVEGYTF
TGTGCCAGCAGCCAAACCTCCAACAGGGTGGAGGGCTACACCTTC
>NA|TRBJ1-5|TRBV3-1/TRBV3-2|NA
CASSQDGDNNQPQHF
TGTGCCAGCAGCCAAGATGGGGACAACAATCAGCCCCAGCATTTT
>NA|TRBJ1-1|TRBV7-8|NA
CASSPSGNLKTEAFF
TGTGCCAGCAGCCCATCAGGGAACCTAAAGACTGAAGCTTTCTTT
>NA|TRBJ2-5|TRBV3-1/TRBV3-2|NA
CASSQYIHETQYF
TGTGCCAGCAGCCAATACATTCACGAGACCCAGTACTTC
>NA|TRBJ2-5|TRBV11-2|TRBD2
CASSFTGGWQETQYF
TGTGCCAGCAGCTTTACGGGGGGATGGCAAGAGACCCAGTACTTC
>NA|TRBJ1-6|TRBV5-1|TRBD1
CASSLGDRHSPLHF
TGCGCCAGCAGCTTGGGGGACAGGCATTCACCCCTCCACTTT
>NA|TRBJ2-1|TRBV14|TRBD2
CASSPQPRTSGTNEQFF
TGTGCCAGCAGCCCACAACCGCGGACTAGCGGGACCAATGAGCAGTTCTTC
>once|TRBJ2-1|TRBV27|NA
CASSLLVGPGEQFF
TGTGCCAGCAGTTTATTGGTAGGGCCCGGTGAGCAGTTCTTC
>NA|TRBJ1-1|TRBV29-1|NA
CAGADTEAFF
TGCGCAGGGGCGGACACTGAAGCTTTCTTT
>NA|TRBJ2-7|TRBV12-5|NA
CASSEGREISEQYF
TGTGCTAGTTCTGAGGGCAGGGAGATCTCCGAGCAGTACTTC
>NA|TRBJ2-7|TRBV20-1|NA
CSASHPPYEQYF
TGCAGTGCTAGTCATCCCCCGTACGAGCAGTACTTC
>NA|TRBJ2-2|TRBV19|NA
CASWRTGELFF
TGTGCCAGTTGGCGCACCGGGGAGCTGTTTTTT
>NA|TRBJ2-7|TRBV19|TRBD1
CASSVQGAVYEQYF
TGTGCCAGTAGTGTACAGGGGGCCGTCTACGAGCAGTACTTC
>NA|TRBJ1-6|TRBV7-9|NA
CASRTYQGFNSPLHF
TGTGCCAGCAGGACATACCAGGGGTTTAATTCACCCCTCCACTTT
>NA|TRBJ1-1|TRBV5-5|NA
CASSAAQGITRNTEAFF
TGTGCCAGCAGCGCGGCGCAGGGTATCACGAGGAACACTGAAGCTTTCTTT
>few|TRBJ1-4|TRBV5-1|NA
CASRYNRDIELFF
TGCGCCAGCAGATATAATAGGGACATCGAGCTGTTTTTT
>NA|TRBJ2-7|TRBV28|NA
CASSLPPGSYEQYF
TGTGCCAGCAGTCTCCCCCCGGGGTCCTACGAGCAGTACTTC
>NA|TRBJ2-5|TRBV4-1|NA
CASSQDKRDVGETQYF
TGCGCCAGCAGCCAAGATAAGAGGGACGTAGGAGAGACCCAGTACTTC
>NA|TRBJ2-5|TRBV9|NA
CASSPRGETQYF
TGTGCCAGCAGCCCCCGAGGGGAGACCCAGTACTTC